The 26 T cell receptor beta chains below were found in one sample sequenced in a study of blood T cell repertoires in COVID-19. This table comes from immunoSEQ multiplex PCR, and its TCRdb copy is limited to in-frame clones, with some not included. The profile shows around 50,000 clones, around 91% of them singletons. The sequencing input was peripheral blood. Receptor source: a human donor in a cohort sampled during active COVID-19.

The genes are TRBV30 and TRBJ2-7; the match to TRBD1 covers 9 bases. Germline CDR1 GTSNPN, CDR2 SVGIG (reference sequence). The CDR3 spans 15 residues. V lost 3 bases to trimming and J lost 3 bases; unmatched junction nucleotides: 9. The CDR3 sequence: CAWRDLGQGYYEQYF. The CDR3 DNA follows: TGTGCCTGGAGGGATCTAGGACAGGGGTACTACGAGCAGTACTTC.

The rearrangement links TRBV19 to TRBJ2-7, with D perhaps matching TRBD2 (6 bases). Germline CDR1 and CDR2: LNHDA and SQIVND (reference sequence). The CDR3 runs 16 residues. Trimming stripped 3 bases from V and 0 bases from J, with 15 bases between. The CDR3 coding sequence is TGTGCCAGTAGTATCGAGCCCGGGAGATACTCCTACGAGCAGTACTTC. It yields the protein CASSIEPGRYSYEQYF. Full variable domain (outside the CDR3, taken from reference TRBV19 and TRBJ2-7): DGGITQSPKYLFRKEGQNVTLSCEQNLNHDAMYWYRQDPGQGLRLIYYSQIVNDFQKGDIAEGYSVSREKKESFPLTVTSAQKNPTAFYLCASSIEPGRYSYEQYFGPGTRLTVT.

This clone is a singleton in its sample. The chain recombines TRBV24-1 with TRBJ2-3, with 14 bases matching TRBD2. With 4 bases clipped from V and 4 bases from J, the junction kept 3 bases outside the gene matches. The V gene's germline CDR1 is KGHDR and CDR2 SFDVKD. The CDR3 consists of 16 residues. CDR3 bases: TGTGCCACCAGTGACCCGGGACTAGCGGGAGCAGATACGCAGTATTTT. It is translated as CATSDPGLAGADTQYF.

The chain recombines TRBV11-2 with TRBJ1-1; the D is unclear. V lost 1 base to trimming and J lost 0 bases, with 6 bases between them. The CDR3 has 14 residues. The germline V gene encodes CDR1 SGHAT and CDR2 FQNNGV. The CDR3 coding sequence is TGTGCCAGCAGCTTAGGTAGAGTGAACACTGAAGCTTTCTTT. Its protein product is CASSLGRVNTEAFF.

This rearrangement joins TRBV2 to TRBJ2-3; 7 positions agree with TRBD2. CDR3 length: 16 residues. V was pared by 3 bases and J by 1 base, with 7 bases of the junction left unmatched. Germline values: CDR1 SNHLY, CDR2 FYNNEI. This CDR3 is CASSEIAGRRTDTQYF. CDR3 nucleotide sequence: TGTGCCAGCAGTGAGATTGCCGGGAGGCGCACAGATACGCAGTATTTT.

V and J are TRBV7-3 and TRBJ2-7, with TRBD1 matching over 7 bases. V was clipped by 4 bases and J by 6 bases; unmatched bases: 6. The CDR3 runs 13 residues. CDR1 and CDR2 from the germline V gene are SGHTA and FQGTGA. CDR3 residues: CASSSDRVSEQYF. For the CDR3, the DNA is TGTGCCAGCAGCTCCGACAGGGTTAGCGAGCAGTACTTC.

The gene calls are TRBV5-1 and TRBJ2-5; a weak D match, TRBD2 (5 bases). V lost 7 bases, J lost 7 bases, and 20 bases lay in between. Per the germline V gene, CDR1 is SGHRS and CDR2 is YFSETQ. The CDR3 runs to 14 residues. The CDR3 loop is CASGVELGRGTQYF. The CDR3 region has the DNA TGCGCCAGCGGGGTCGAGCTAGGACGGGGGACCCAGTACTTC.

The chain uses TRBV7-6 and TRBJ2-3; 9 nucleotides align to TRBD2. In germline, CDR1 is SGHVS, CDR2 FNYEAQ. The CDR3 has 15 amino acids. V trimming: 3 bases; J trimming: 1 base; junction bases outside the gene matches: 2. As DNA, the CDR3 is TGTGCCAGCAGCTTTCGGACTAGCGGCACAGATACGCAGTATTTT. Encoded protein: CASSFRTSGTDTQYF.

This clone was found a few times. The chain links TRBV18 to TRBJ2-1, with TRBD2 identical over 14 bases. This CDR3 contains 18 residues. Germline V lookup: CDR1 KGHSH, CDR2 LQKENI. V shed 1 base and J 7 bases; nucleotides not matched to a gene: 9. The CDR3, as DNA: TGTGCCAGCTCACCACGCCAAGGACTAGCGGGAGGTGGAAATGAGCAGTTCTTC. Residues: CASSPRQGLAGGGNEQFF.

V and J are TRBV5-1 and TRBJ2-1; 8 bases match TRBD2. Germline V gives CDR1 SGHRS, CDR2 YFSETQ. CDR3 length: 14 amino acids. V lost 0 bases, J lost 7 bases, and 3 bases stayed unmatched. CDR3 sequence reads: CASSLGSGINEQFF. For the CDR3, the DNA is TGCGCCAGCAGCTTGGGTAGCGGGATAAATGAGCAGTTCTTC.

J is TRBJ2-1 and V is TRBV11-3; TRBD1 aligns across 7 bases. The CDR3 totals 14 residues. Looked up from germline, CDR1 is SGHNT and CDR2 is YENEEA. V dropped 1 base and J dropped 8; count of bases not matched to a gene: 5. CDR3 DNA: TGTGCCAGCAGCTTAGTGAGGGGGCGGGATGAGCAGTTCTTC. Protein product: CASSLVRGRDEQFF.

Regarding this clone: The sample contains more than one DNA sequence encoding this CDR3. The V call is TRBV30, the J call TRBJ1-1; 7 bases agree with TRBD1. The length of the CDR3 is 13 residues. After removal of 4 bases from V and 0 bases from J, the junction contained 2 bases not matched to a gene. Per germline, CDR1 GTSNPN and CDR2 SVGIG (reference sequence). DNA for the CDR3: TGTGCCTGGATGACAGGGTTGAACACTGAAGCTTTCTTT. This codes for CAWMTGLNTEAFF. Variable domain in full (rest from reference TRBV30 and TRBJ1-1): SQTIHQWPATLVQPVGSPLSLECTVEGTSNPNLYWYRQAAGRGLQLLFYSVGIGQISSEVPQNLSASRPQDRQFILSSKKLLLSDSGFYLCAWMTGLNTEAFFGQGTRLTVV.

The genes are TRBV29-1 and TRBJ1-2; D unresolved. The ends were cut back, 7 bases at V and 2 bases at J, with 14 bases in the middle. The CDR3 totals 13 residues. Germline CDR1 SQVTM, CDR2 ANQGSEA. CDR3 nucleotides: TGCAGCGCCCTTTTGGACTTGAACTATGGCTACACCTTC. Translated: CSALLDLNYGYTF. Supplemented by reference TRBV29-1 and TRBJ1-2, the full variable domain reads SAVISQKPSRDICQRGTSLTIQCQVDSQVTMMFWYRQQPGQSLTLIATANQGSEATYESGFVIDKFPISRPNLTFSTLTVSNMSPEDSSIYLCSALLDLNYGYTFGSGTRLTVV.

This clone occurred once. The CDR3 DNA sequence: TGTGCCAGCAGCGTAGGCAGGAACACCGGGGAGCTGTTTTTT. As protein: CASSVGRNTGELFF. The chain has TRBV9 and TRBJ2-2; no reliable D call. The germline CDR1 and CDR2 sequences are SGDLS and YYNGEE. Trimming took 0 bases from V and 1 from J, leaving 4 bases between them. This CDR3 comprises 14 residues. The variable domain in full, with the rest retrieved from reference TRBV9 and TRBJ2-2, is DSGVTQTPKHLITATGQRVTLRCSPRSGDLSVYWYQQSLDQGLQFLIQYYNGEERAKGNILERFSAQQFPDLHSELNLSSLELGDSALYFCASSVGRNTGELFFGEGSRLTVL.

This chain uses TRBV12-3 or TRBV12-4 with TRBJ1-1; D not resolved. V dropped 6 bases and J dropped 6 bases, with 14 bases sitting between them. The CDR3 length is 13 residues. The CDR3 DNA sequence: TGTGCCAGCAGGGCCCCTGTTTCTGCTGAAGCTTTCTTT. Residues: CASRAPVSAEAFF.

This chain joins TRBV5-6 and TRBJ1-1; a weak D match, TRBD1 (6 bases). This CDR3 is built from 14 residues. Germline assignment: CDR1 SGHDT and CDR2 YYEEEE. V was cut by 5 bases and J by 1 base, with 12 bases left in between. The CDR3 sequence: CASRGARGNTEAFF. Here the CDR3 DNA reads TGTGCCAGCAGGGGGGCCAGGGGGAACACTGAAGCTTTCTTT.

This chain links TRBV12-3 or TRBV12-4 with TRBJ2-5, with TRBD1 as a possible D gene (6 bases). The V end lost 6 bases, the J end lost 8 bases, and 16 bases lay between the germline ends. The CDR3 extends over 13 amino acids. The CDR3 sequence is CASSLDRSFTQYF. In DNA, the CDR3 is TGTGCCAGCAGCCTCGACAGGTCGTTCACCCAGTACTTC.

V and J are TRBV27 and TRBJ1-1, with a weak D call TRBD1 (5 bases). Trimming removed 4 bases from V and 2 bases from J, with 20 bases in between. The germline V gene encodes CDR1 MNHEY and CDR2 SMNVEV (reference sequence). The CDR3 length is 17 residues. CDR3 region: CASSWSAGLGVNTEAFF. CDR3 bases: TGTGCCAGCAGTTGGTCGGCAGGGTTAGGGGTCAACACTGAAGCTTTCTTT.

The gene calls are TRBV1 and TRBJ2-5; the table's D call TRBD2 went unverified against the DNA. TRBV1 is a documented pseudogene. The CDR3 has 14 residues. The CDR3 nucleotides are TGCACCAGCAGCCAAGAAGTAGCACAAGAGACCCAGTACTTC. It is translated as CTSSQEVAQETQYF.

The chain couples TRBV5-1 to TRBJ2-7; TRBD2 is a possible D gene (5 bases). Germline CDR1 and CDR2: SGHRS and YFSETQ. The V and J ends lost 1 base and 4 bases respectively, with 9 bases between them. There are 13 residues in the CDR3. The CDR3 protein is CASSLLAGYEQYF. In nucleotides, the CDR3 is TGCGCCAGCAGCTTGCTAGCAGGATACGAGCAGTACTTC.

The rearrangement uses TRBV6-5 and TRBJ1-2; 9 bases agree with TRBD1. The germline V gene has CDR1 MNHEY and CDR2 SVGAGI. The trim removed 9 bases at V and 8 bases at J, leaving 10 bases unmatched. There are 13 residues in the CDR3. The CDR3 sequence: CASFGGDRDGYTF. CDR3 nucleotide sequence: TGTGCCAGTTTCGGCGGGGACAGGGACGGCTACACCTTC.

The CDR3 DNA reads TGTGCCAGCAGCCAGATGCAGGGAAATTCGGAGACCCAGTACTTC. This encodes CASSQMQGNSETQYF. This chain uses TRBV5-4 with TRBJ2-5, with D possibly TRBD1 on 5 matching bases. Trimming shortened V by 4 bases and J by 5 bases, and 18 bases separated the two germline ends. The CDR3 runs to 15 residues. Germline lookup yields CDR1 SGHNT and CDR2 YYREEE (reference sequence).

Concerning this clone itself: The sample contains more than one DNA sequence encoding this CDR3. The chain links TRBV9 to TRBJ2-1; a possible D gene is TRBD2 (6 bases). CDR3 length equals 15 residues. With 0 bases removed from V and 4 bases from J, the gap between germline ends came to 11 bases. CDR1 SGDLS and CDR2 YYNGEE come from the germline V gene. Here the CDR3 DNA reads TGTGCCAGCAGCGTAGCTGGGGGGAGTTACAATGAGCAGTTCTTC. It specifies CASSVAGGSYNEQFF.

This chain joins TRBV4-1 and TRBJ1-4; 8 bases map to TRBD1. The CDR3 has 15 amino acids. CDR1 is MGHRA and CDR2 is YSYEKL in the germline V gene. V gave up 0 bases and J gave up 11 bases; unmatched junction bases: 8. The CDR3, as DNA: TGCGCCAGCAGCCAAGAAGTGACAGGGGATTCGAAACTGTTTTTT. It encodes CASSQEVTGDSKLFF.

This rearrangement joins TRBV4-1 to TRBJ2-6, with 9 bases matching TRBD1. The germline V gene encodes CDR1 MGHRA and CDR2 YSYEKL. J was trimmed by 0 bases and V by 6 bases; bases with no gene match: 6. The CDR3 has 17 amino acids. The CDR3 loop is CASSQTGGNSGANVLTF. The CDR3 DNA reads TGCGCCAGCAGTCAGACAGGGGGTAACTCTGGGGCCAACGTCCTGACTTTC.

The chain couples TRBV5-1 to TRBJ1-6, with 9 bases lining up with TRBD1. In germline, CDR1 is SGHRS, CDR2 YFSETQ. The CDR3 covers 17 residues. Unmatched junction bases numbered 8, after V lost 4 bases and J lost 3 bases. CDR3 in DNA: TGCGCCAGCAGCCCCAGGACAGGGGACCTCTATAATTCACCCCTCCACTTT. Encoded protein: CASSPRTGDLYNSPLHF.